This TCR beta chain was identified in a study of regulatory T cells in long-lasting Graves disease listed by TCRdb under 2021. Regarding the complete study: Antithyroid drugs had been taken for less than 3 months by newly diagnosed Graves' disease patients. Peripheral blood TCR sequencing and RNA sequencing compared persistent Graves' disease patients with newly diagnosed Graves' disease patients. A total of some 35 samples underwent TCR sequencing, from about 13 patients with persistent Graves' disease and 20 or so patients with newly diagnosed Graves' disease. The study was registered as a clinical trial and conducted in China.

The receptor library was made with multiplex PCR. The instrument given in TCRdb is Illumina HiSeq 4000. iRepertoire HTBI primers and Arm-PCR amplification of CDR3 regions were used to construct TCR beta libraries. Before sequencing, the PCR products went through gel purification. Per the original workflow: Across samples, roughly 60 TRBV and 12 to 15 TRBJ segments were identified and used for gene usage analysis of CDR3 amino acid clonotypes. Filtered high-quality paired reads were merged into contigs using COPE and FqMerger. BLAST was used to align contigs to the IMGT TRBV, TRBD and TRBJ reference genes, and CDR3 was defined following IMGT. Any clonotype with a frequency above 0.1% was counted as a highly expanded clone. Shannon entropy served as the measure of repertoire diversity, while the Gini coefficient captured V-J evenness. A clonotype found in more than one individual was treated as public. TCRdb passed the public sequencing reads through fastp at Q25 and MiXCR, retaining productive beta sequences. Each record represents a unique CDR3 protein, reported with the most common genes and DNA among its rows. TCRdb's processing, not the study's, gives the V and J calls here. The sample table records under 500,000 distinct CDR3 sequences; approximately 16% of these occur just once. The ten largest clones take up around 10% of the sample.

Reading the label with the study, this specimen's time point is: newly diagnosed GD, antithyroid drugs for less than 3 months. For both TCR sequencing and RNA sequencing, RNA was extracted from PBMCs in TRIzol. The diagnosis of Graves' disease was made according to American Thyroid Association guidelines. Patients were recruited from an endocrinology department in Xi'an, China. Each patient gave 7 to 9.5 milliliters of peripheral blood, collected in an EDTA anticoagulant tube. PBMCs were isolated by Ficoll Paque Plus density gradient separation without further T cell sorting. An Agilent 2100 Bioanalyzer and agarose gel were used to check RNA quality, while a NanoDrop 2000 measured RNA concentration. Broad study findings and their caveats: The authors acknowledged the small sample size as a limitation that may reduce accuracy. Compared with newly diagnosed patients, persistent Graves' disease patients had lower TCR Shannon entropy and fewer highly expanded clones, which suggests clonal expansion. Peripheral blood alone was examined, since thyroid tissue, which constituted the primary lesion, could not be accessed. Sequencing and analysis were restricted to the TCR beta chain. Preferential use of TRBV28, TRBJ1-2 and TRBJ2-5 was observed in persistent disease, whereas TRBV20-1 and TRBJ2-1 were favored in newly diagnosed disease. Patients with persistent disease shared more public clonotypes (about 2,700) than newly diagnosed patients did (966).

The table lists this clonotype with a few counts. The clone's antigen remains unknown. Nothing much larger sits one base from this clone, and base qualities are not available. The CDR3 covers 14 residues, taking in both the cysteine and the phenylalanine. CDR3 DNA only is kept here, 42 bases in frame from base 1. At the junction V is shortened by 5 bases and J by 1 base; bases outside the gene matches: 4. Sequences DFQATT (CDR1) and SNEGSKA (CDR2) are obtained from the germline V gene (reference sequence). This same sample was also taken into another study, of T cells in Graves' hyperthyroidism and ophthalmopathy. The second study also describes: Graves' hyperthyroidism was defined as stable when no progression to ophthalmopathy occurred over 18 months of follow-up. The hyperthyroidism patients were between 18 and 65 years old and newly diagnosed, with a disease duration of less than 2 months. Exclusion was applied to patients with uncontrolled infections, other autoimmune diseases, pregnancy or lactation. Diagnoses relied on clinical symptoms, serum thyroxine and TRAb, thyroid ultrasound and orbital computed tomography. A first-round RT-PCR of the TCR CDR3 used the HTBI primer set with the Qiagen OneStep RT-PCR kit. Most expanded thyroid clonotypes (frequency above 0.001) were also detected in blood, suggesting blood repertoires may reflect thyroid immune responses. In cross-validation, a model built on a 13 V-J signature told ophthalmopathy apart from stable hyperthyroidism with under 90% sensitivity and about 81% specificity, and in testing the same model reached 80%/75%. In validation, the model predicted progression to ophthalmopathy a median of roughly 6.5 months before onset, with over 55% sensitivity and just under 75% specificity. A discovery cohort of approximately 97 patients, approximately 44 with Graves' ophthalmopathy and more than 55 with stable Graves' hyperthyroidism, was used to find distinguishing TCR V-J signatures. Prospective prediction of ophthalmopathy was tested in an independent validation cohort consisting of about 19 hyperthyroidism patients and approximately 16 patients who later progressed to ophthalmopathy. For training and testing, the 100 or so patients in the discovery cohort were randomly divided in a 7:3 ratio. The study also compared thyroid tissue and blood T-cell repertoires from over 5 Graves' hyperthyroidism patients. Following sampling, methimazole starting at 30 mg daily was given to hyperthyroidism patients, and high-dose intravenous methylprednisolone was given to ophthalmopathy patients. Libraries were constructed in a second round of multiplex PCR, after which size selection and purification were carried out. Paired-end sequencing of the libraries was performed with 100 bp reads on an Illumina HiSeq2000. Raw data were processed with SOAPnuke, discarding reads with adapters, uncalled bases, mean Phred below 15, or no exact constant-primer or identifier match. High-quality paired reads were merged using COPE v1.2.5, and each unique nucleotide sequence was defined as a clonotype. Clonotypes were aligned to IMGT TRBV, TRBD and TRBJ reference segments using MiTCR v1.1. Analysis was restricted to V-J combinations with a frequency above 0.0001, which covered roughly 99% of repertoires. The TCS score was defined as the ratio of F50 (clonal expansion) to E x V (chaos), calculated using BLOSUM62-based TCRdist between CDR3 peptides within each V-J. Welch's t-statistics and random forest reduced some 510 V-J features to roughly 13, which were used in a naive Bayes classifier (R e1071). No statistical method was used to set the sample size in advance, and investigators knew the group allocation. The paper reports TCR Vbeta CDR3 sequencing of 135 peripheral blood samples: approximately 41 ophthalmopathy, some 80 hyperthyroidism and around 17 progressor patients.

Sequencing was performed on peripheral blood mononuclear cells (PBMCs), taken at new diagnosis, from a patient treated with antithyroid drugs. The rearrangement combines TRBV20-1 with TRBJ2-2, and 7 junctional nucleotides match TRBD1. This receptor was taken from a woman in her twenties or thirties with Graves disease. Donor details come from another sample of the same person, matched by shared clones. The CDR3: CSAHDRENTGELFF. The bases are TGCAGTGCTCATGACAGGGAGAACACCGGGGAGCTGTTTTTT.